These 31 T cell receptor beta chains originate from one sample sequenced in a study of post-analysis software for immune sequencing data. Their antigen targets remain unknown. Study outcomes and limitations: Included in a set of roughly five TRBV segments more frequent in patients than controls were TRBV5-6, TRBV5-1 and TRBV20-1.

Unique molecular identifiers were built into the TCR beta cDNA libraries. TCRdb used MiXCR to reprocess the PCR reads, holding one entry per CDR3 protein. The sample contains hundreds of thousands of distinct CDR3 sequences, approximately 60% of which appear only once. Sequenced sample: blood. These receptor sequences come from a girl aged 2 to 10 with multiple sclerosis.

The table lists this clonotype with a few counts. The V gene is TRBV29-1, the J gene TRBJ2-5; 8 bases are a match to TRBD2. Germline V CDR1 and CDR2: SQVTM, ANQGSEA. J gave up 3 bases and V 7 bases, and 4 bases lay outside the gene matches. There are 12 residues in the CDR3. The chain's CDR3 is CSGTLAEETQYF. CDR3 nucleotide sequence: TGCAGCGGCACACTAGCGGAAGAGACCCAGTACTTC. Full variable domain (remainder filled in from reference TRBV29-1 and TRBJ2-5): SAVISQKPSRDICQRGTSLTIQCQVDSQVTMMFWYRQQPGQSLTLIATANQGSEATYESGFVIDKFPISRPNLTFSTLTVSNMSPEDSSIYLCSGTLAEETQYFGPGTRLLVL.

The chain has TRBV15 and TRBJ2-1; 11 positions agree with TRBD2. Germline trimming cut 0 bases from V and 9 bases from J; bases unmatched to any gene: 10. Germline V gives CDR1 LNHNV, CDR2 YYDKDF (reference sequence). This CDR3 contains 17 residues. CDR3 sequence reads: CATSRERELAGVGEQFF. In nucleotides, the CDR3 is TGTGCCACCAGCAGAGAAAGGGAACTAGCGGGAGTAGGTGAGCAGTTCTTC.

This rearrangement joins TRBV20-1 to TRBJ1-2; TRBD1 agrees at 9 bases. The CDR3 length is 15 residues. J lost 4 bases, V lost 0 bases, and 6 bases had no gene match. Looked up from germline, CDR1 is DFQATT and CDR2 is SNEGSKA (reference sequence). CDR3 protein: CSARDPLGQGYGYTF. CDR3 DNA sequence: TGCAGTGCTAGAGACCCTTTGGGACAGGGCTATGGCTACACCTTC.

CDR3 in amino acids: CASSDYPGQGVVEQYF. For the CDR3, the DNA is TGTGCCAGCAGTGACTACCCGGGACAGGGGGTAGTGGAGCAGTACTTC. V is TRBV6-4 and J is TRBJ2-7; the match to TRBD1 covers 11 bases. The J segment lost 7 bases and the V segment lost 1 base, leaving 9 bases of the junction unmatched. CDR3 length equals 16 residues. Germline V lookup: CDR1 MRHNA, CDR2 SNTAGT.

This sequence joins TRBV20-1 and TRBJ2-1; D perhaps matches TRBD2 (5 bases). V dropped 3 bases and J dropped 7 bases, with 16 bases sitting between them. CDR3 length: 14 amino acids. Germline loops: CDR1 DFQATT, CDR2 SNEGSKA (reference sequence). CDR3 bases: TGCAGTGCTAGTCCAACTAGGGTTTCGAATGAGCAGTTCTTC. Translation: CSASPTRVSNEQFF.

V gene TRBV2 combines with J gene TRBJ2-5; TRBD1 is a possible D gene (5 bases). Per germline, CDR1 SNHLY and CDR2 FYNNEI. There are 14 residues in the CDR3. Trimming shortened V by 5 bases and J by 2 bases, and 12 bases separated the two germline ends. This chain's CDR3 is CASSRDSSQETQYF. The CDR3 DNA reads as TGTGCCAGCAGTAGAGACAGTTCTCAAGAGACCCAGTACTTC. Filled out from reference TRBV2 and TRBJ2-5, the complete variable domain reads EPEVTQTPSHQVTQMGQEVILRCVPISNHLYFYWYRQILGQKVEFLVSFYNNEISEKSEIFDDQFSVERPDGSNFTLKIRSTKLEDSAMYFCASSRDSSQETQYFGPGTRLLVL.

The rearrangement uses TRBV7-6 and TRBJ1-2; 10 bases fit TRBD1. Unmatched junction bases numbered 16, after V lost 5 bases and J lost 4 bases. The length of the CDR3 is 18 residues. From germline, CDR1 is SGHVS and CDR2 FNYEAQ. Written as DNA, the CDR3 is TGTGCCAGCAGCAAATCCGGGACAGGGGAATGGCCCCTCTATGGCTACACCTTC. Its protein is CASSKSGTGEWPLYGYTF.

This chain links TRBV12-5 with TRBJ1-1; the D is unclear. The CDR3 runs 15 residues. CDR1 and CDR2 (germline): LGHNT, FRNRAP. V lost 6 bases to trimming and J lost 0 bases, with 14 bases between them. DNA of the CDR3: TGTGCTAGTGGCCAGCCCCTTACCCTGAACACTGAAGCTTTCTTT. It codes for CASGQPLTLNTEAFF.

As regards this clonotype: A clone one base away is much larger, so this may be a read error. This rearrangement joins TRBV15 to TRBJ2-1, with 9 nucleotides matching TRBD2. With 1 base clipped from V and 4 bases from J, the junction kept 5 bases outside the gene matches. Looked up from germline, CDR1 is LNHNV and CDR2 is YYDKDF (reference sequence). The CDR3 is 16 residues long. CDR3 in amino acids: CATSRGAGGLYNEQFF. The CDR3 DNA reads as TGTGCCACCAGCAGAGGGGCGGGAGGGCTTTACAATGAGCAGTTCTTC.

This chain joins TRBV12-3 or TRBV12-4 and TRBJ2-3; 7 positions match TRBD2. The CDR3 length is 15 residues. Unmatched junction bases numbered 8, after V lost 7 bases and J lost 1 base. CDR3 sequence (DNA): TGTGCCAGCACCACCAGCGGGAAGGGCACAGATACGCAGTATTTT. This codes for CASTTSGKGTDTQYF.

The chain uses TRBV7-9 and TRBJ1-2; tentative D call: TRBD1 (5 bases). This CDR3 is 14 amino acids long. V lost 5 bases and J lost 8, with 18 bases in between. Per the germline V gene, CDR1 is SEHNR and CDR2 is FQNEAQ (reference sequence). In DNA, the CDR3 is TGTGCCAGCAGCAGGGGCGGTAACGGAATGGGCTACACCTTC. Translated, it gives CASSRGGNGMGYTF.

The rearrangement uses TRBV6-2 or TRBV6-3 and TRBJ2-5; the match to TRBD2 covers 11 bases. The CDR3 runs 15 residues. V shed 0 bases and J 6 bases; nucleotides not matched to a gene: 3. Germline V gene lookup returns CDR1 MNHEY and CDR2 SVGEGT. CDR3 DNA sequence: TGTGCCAGCAGTTACTCGAGACTAGCGGGAAAGACCCAGTACTTC. It is translated as CASSYSRLAGKTQYF.

This chain links TRBV11-2 with TRBJ1-2; 10 bases match TRBD1. The CDR3 is 14 amino acids. Germline lookup yields CDR1 SGHAT and CDR2 FQNNGV. With 4 bases clipped from V and 9 bases from J, the junction kept 8 bases outside the gene matches. The DNA for the CDR3 is TGTGCCAGCAGCTCGACAGGGGGCCAATGGAGCTACACCTTC. Its translation: CASSSTGGQWSYTF.

This clonotype was picked up a small number of times. The V call is TRBV7-2, the J call TRBJ1-2, with D possibly being TRBD1 (5 bases). Germline loops: CDR1 SGHTA, CDR2 FQGNSA. The CDR3 is made up of 14 amino acids. V lost 1 base to trimming and J lost 5 bases, with 11 bases between them. DNA for the CDR3: TGTGCCAGCAGCTTAGAAGCGCAGGGTTATGGCTACACCTTC. Protein sequence: CASSLEAQGYGYTF.

The rearrangement links TRBV20-1 to TRBJ2-6; unclear D gene. Germline V gene sequence: CDR1 DFQATT, CDR2 SNEGSKA (reference sequence). Between the trimmed V and J ends, which lost 3 bases and 0 bases, there was a span of 6 bases. This CDR3 comprises 14 residues. CDR3 region: CSARKDSGANVLTF. CDR3 bases: TGCAGTGCTAGGAAGGACTCTGGGGCCAACGTCCTGACTTTC.

The rearrangement joins TRBV11-2 to TRBJ2-3; 15 bases line up with TRBD2. The trim removed 5 bases at V and 11 bases at J, leaving 5 bases unmatched. The germline CDR1 and CDR2 sequences are SGHAT and FQNNGV. The CDR3 is 14 amino acids. The CDR3 sequence is CASSRAGLAGGQYF. CDR3 DNA: TGTGCCAGCAGCCGAGCGGGACTAGCGGGGGGGCAGTATTTT.

This clonotype was detected only once. The CDR3 DNA follows: TGTGCTAGTGGTTTGCCTACCGGGGGGGCCTTTTCAGAGGGCTACACCTTC. Its translation: CASGLPTGGAFSEGYTF. The rearrangement links TRBV12-5 to TRBJ1-2; maybe TRBD1 (6 bases). Germline loops: CDR1 LGHNT, CDR2 FRNRAP. Deletions cut 2 bases from V and 8 bases from J, with 24 bases between. This CDR3 region has 17 residues.

This chain joins TRBV5-6 and TRBJ2-3; D uncertain. The CDR3 spans 13 residues. CDR1 SGHDT and CDR2 YYEEEE come from the germline V gene. Trimming removed 4 bases at V and 2 bases at J, with 8 bases between. CDR3 sequence: CASSGKTTDTQYF. CDR3 in DNA: TGTGCCAGCAGCGGGAAGACCACAGATACGCAGTATTTT.

This chain uses TRBV7-6 with TRBJ2-1; D call uncertain. The CDR3 loop spans 14 amino acids. The germline V gene encodes CDR1 SGHVS and CDR2 FNYEAQ. V was trimmed by 5 bases and J by 0 bases, leaving 8 bases between them. In DNA, the CDR3 is TGTGCCAGCAGCCGTACGAACTCCTACAATGAGCAGTTCTTC. Translating gives CASSRTNSYNEQFF.

The chain has TRBV20-1 and TRBJ2-7; TRBD1 agrees at 7 bases. The closer fit of TRBJ2-5 to the DNA end suggests the J call may be wrong. This CDR3 has 13 residues. Germline CDR1 DFQATT, CDR2 SNEGSKA (reference sequence). The CDR3 DNA reads as TGCAGTGCTAGAGGGGACAGTAAAGAGACCCAGTACTTC. Translation: CSARGDSKETQYF.

This clonotype was detected once. This chain joins TRBV7-9 and TRBJ1-1; tentative D call: TRBD1 (5 bases). The CDR3 consists of 14 residues. V was shortened by 5 bases and J by 4 bases, with 14 bases between the two germline ends. Germline CDR1 and CDR2: SEHNR and FQNEAQ (reference sequence). DNA of the CDR3: TGTGCCAGCAGCCCAAGTAGGGGTTTCACTGAAGCTTTCTTT. This translates into CASSPSRGFTEAFF.

The CDR3 DNA is TGCAGTGCTAGAGATGCCCTAGCCAAAAACATTCAGTACTTC. It translates to CSARDALAKNIQYF. The chain couples TRBV20-1 to TRBJ2-4, with unresolved D. Germline values: CDR1 DFQATT, CDR2 SNEGSKA (reference sequence). The CDR3 length is 14 residues. The germline V and J ends were trimmed by 0 bases and 0 bases, with 6 bases remaining between them.

This chain joins TRBV7-2 and TRBJ2-5; 10 bases map to TRBD1. The CDR3 has 15 residues. Germline V gene sequence: CDR1 SGHTA, CDR2 FQGNSA. J was trimmed by 0 bases and V by 4 bases; bases with no gene match: 2. The CDR3: CASSWDRGYQETQYF. The CDR3 DNA reads TGTGCCAGCAGCTGGGACAGGGGTTACCAAGAGACCCAGTACTTC.

The chain employs TRBV24-1 and TRBJ2-1; 10 bases line up with TRBD1. Germline V lookup: CDR1 KGHDR, CDR2 SFDVKD. This CDR3 is built from 15 residues. The trim removed 2 bases at V and 8 bases at J, leaving 5 bases unmatched. The CDR3 protein is CATSDSPGTGDEQFF. The CDR3 DNA follows: TGTGCCACCAGTGATTCTCCCGGGACAGGGGATGAGCAGTTCTTC.

V and J are TRBV6-6 and TRBJ2-3, with D unclear. The CDR3 loop spans 16 amino acids. Germline V gives CDR1 MNHNY, CDR2 SVGAGI (reference sequence). Trimming took off 0 bases at V and 4 bases at J, with 14 bases between the two ends. The CDR3: CASSYSNSAAADTQYF. CDR3 nucleotides: TGTGCCAGCAGTTACTCGAATTCGGCAGCTGCAGATACGCAGTATTTT.

The chain is built from TRBV11-2 and TRBJ2-1; 11 bases agree with TRBD2. CDR1 is SGHAT and CDR2 is FQNNGV in the germline V gene. The V segment lost 5 bases and the J segment 9 bases; nucleotides outside the gene matches: 12. The CDR3 consists of 16 residues. The CDR3 coding sequence is TGTGCCAGCAGCGTCTATAGCGGGAGGGCCTTTGGTGAGCAGTTCTTC. Translated: CASSVYSGRAFGEQFF.

This chain uses TRBV4-3 with TRBJ2-3, with 14 bases identical to TRBD2. The length of the CDR3 is 15 residues. Germline V gene sequence: CDR1 LGHNA, CDR2 YSLEER. Germline trimming cut 5 bases from V and 7 bases from J; bases unmatched to any gene: 5. The CDR3 protein is CASSSTSGGVHTQYF. CDR3 bases: TGCGCCAGCAGCTCGACTAGCGGGGGGGTTCATACGCAGTATTTT.

This clonotype was detected only a few times. The genes are TRBV20-1 and TRBJ2-3; TRBD2 agrees at 10 bases. The V gene end was trimmed by 0 bases and the J gene end by 3 bases; junction bases not matched to a gene: 12. CDR3 length equals 18 residues. From germline, CDR1 is DFQATT and CDR2 SNEGSKA (reference sequence). CDR3 coding DNA: TGCAGTGCTAGAGAGGGGTCGGCTAGCGGGAGTAGGACAGATACGCAGTATTTT. This encodes CSAREGSASGSRTDTQYF.

This rearrangement joins TRBV4-2 to TRBJ2-1, with 10 bases lining up with TRBD2. CDR3 length: 18 amino acids. The J segment lost 3 bases and the V segment lost 3 bases, leaving 11 bases of the junction unmatched. Germline-derived CDR1 and CDR2 are LGHNA and YNFKEQ. CDR3 nucleotide sequence: TGTGCCAGCAGCCAGCTAATTGGGGGACTAGCGCACTACAATGAGCAGTTCTTC. It specifies CASSQLIGGLAHYNEQFF.

V usage is TRBV3-1 and J usage is TRBJ2-5; 7 bases agree with TRBD1. With 4 bases clipped from V and 11 bases from J, the junction kept 13 bases outside the gene matches. CDR3 length equals 14 residues. Germline-derived CDR1 and CDR2 are LGHDT and YNNKEL (reference sequence). CDR3 sequence reads: CASSPTTGIGEQYF. CDR3 DNA sequence: TGTGCCAGCAGCCCGACGACAGGGATTGGGGAGCAGTACTTC.

This rearrangement joins TRBV7-8 to TRBJ2-7; D may match TRBD1 or TRBD2 (5 bases each). Germline CDR1 and CDR2: SGHVS and FQNEAQ. Deletions cut 2 bases from V and 0 bases from J, with 8 bases between. There are 14 residues in the CDR3. As DNA, the CDR3 is TGTGCCAGCAGCTTACCGAGGGGCTCCTACGAGCAGTACTTC. Its protein is CASSLPRGSYEQYF.